Each of the 18 T cell receptor beta chains below was sequenced from the same sample in a study of cytomegalovirus exposure and HLA in healthy donors. 13 Jbeta primers and 60 Vbeta primers were used for the PCR. Repertoires were generated with immunoSEQ multiplex PCR, while TCRdb's copy carries only in-frame clones and drops some. The sample has 99,000 or so clones, about 83% seen once. The specimen sequenced was PBMCs. These receptors all come from a man between 18 and 35 years old in good health and CMV-seronegative.

The sample holds a few counts of this clone. V usage is TRBV5-4 and J usage is TRBJ2-6, with a tentative D call TRBD2 (7 bases). The CDR3 has 15 amino acids. Deletions cut 9 bases from V and 1 base from J, with 14 bases between. The germline CDR1 and CDR2 sequences are SGHNT and YYREEE (reference sequence). CDR3 DNA sequence: TGTGCCACCATGGGGGGGCCGTCTGGGGCCAACGTCCTGACTTTC. It yields the protein CATMGGPSGANVLTF.

V usage is TRBV7-9 and J usage is TRBJ2-1, with TRBD1 matching 9 bases. The CDR3 contains 17 residues. The ends lost 0 bases at V and 2 bases at J; junction bases unmatched: 5. Germline-derived CDR1 and CDR2 are SEHNR and FQNEAQ (reference sequence). In DNA form, the CDR3 reads TGTGCCAGCAGCTTAGCGCCGGGGACAGGGACCTACAATGAGCAGTTCTTC. Translated, it gives CASSLAPGTGTYNEQFF. Full variable domain (rest looked up from reference TRBV7-9 and TRBJ2-1): DTGVSQNPRHKITKRGQNVTFRCDPISEHNRLYWYRQTLGQGPEFLTYFQNEAQLEKSRLLSDRFSAERPKGSFSTLEIQRTEQGDSAMYLCASSLAPGTGTYNEQFFGPGTRLTVL.

J is TRBJ1-1 and V is TRBV10-3; tentative D call: TRBD1 (6 bases). V lost 10 bases and J lost 1, with 13 bases in between. From germline, CDR1 is ENHRY and CDR2 SYGVKD. The CDR3 totals 13 residues. CDR3 DNA sequence: TGTGCCAGCACCTACAGGGAGAACACTGAAGCTTTCTTT. Its translation is CASTYRENTEAFF.

The chain links TRBV12-5 to TRBJ2-5; D ambiguous. This CDR3 spans 11 amino acids. The ends were cut back, 7 bases at V and 2 bases at J, with 5 bases in the middle. In germline, CDR1 is LGHNT, CDR2 FRNRAP. CDR3 region: CASALQETQYF. The CDR3 DNA is TGTGCTAGTGCCCTACAAGAGACCCAGTACTTC.

This chain links TRBV5-3 with TRBJ1-1; maybe TRBD1 (5 bases). TRBV5-3 belongs to the ORF category, with a function that is uncertain. CDR3 length equals 14 residues. The germline V and J ends were trimmed by 2 bases and 4 bases, with 12 bases remaining between them. CDR3: CARSFQGRGTEAFF. The CDR3 DNA reads TGTGCCAGAAGCTTTCAGGGAAGGGGCACTGAAGCTTTCTTT.

This clone was picked up a small number of times. This chain uses TRBV6-6 with TRBJ2-7, with a possible D match to TRBD1 (7 bases). This CDR3 is 15 amino acids long. Per germline, CDR1 MNHNY and CDR2 SVGAGI (reference sequence). V gave up 2 bases and J gave up 5 bases, with 16 bases separating them. The CDR3 is CASSYGGTVGHEQYF. CDR3 in DNA: TGTGCCAGCAGTTACGGGGGGACAGTTGGTCACGAGCAGTACTTC.

V usage is TRBV10-2 and J usage is TRBJ2-7; a possible D gene is TRBD1 (5 bases). CDR1 is WSHSY and CDR2 is SAAADI in the germline V gene. The CDR3 is 13 amino acids. Trimming removed 3 bases at V and 2 bases at J, with 8 bases between. CDR3 loop: CASSDGRAYEQYF. Here the CDR3 DNA reads TGCGCCAGCAGTGATGGCAGGGCCTACGAGCAGTACTTC.

This chain links TRBV11-2 with TRBJ1-1, with no clear D. The V end lost 3 bases, the J end lost 7 bases, and 9 bases lay between the germline ends. The germline V gene encodes CDR1 SGHAT and CDR2 FQNNGV. This CDR3 region has 12 residues. The CDR3 loop is CASSLVGSEAFF. As DNA, the CDR3 is TGTGCCAGCAGCTTGGTCGGGAGTGAAGCTTTCTTT.

The chain is built from TRBV10-1 and TRBJ2-7, with D perhaps matching TRBD2 (5 bases). This CDR3 has 12 amino acids. Germline assignment: CDR1 WNHNN and CDR2 SYGVQD (reference sequence). Trimming cost V 9 bases and J 1 base, with 10 bases left between them. DNA of the CDR3: TGCGCCAGGAATGGGGAGTCCTACGAGCAGTACTTC. This sequence encodes CARNGESYEQYF.

The chain carries TRBV7-2 and TRBJ2-1; D remains unclear. Germline CDR1 and CDR2: SGHTA and FQGNSA. Trimming took 4 bases from V and 7 from J, leaving 11 bases between them. The CDR3 covers 13 residues. In DNA, the CDR3 is TGTGCCAGCAGCTCCCCTAATCTAAATGAGCAGTTCTTC. As protein: CASSSPNLNEQFF.

This clone was counted only a few times. The J gene is TRBJ1-3, the V gene TRBV29-1; weak D call: TRBD1 (5 bases). Deletions cut 3 bases from V and 0 bases from J, with 9 bases between. From germline, CDR1 is SQVTM and CDR2 ANQGSEA. The CDR3 is 14 residues long. CDR3 nucleotide sequence: TGCAGCGTTGATGACAGAACCTCTGGAAACACCATATATTTT. It translates to CSVDDRTSGNTIYF.

The chain uses TRBV25-1 and TRBJ1-1; no definite D call. Trimming took off 10 bases at V and 4 bases at J, with 10 bases between the two ends. The CDR3 runs to 11 residues. Germline assignment: CDR1 MGHDK and CDR2 SYGVNS. CDR3 sequence: CATQEGTEAFF. The CDR3 bases are TGTGCCACCCAGGAGGGCACTGAAGCTTTCTTT.

CDR3 loop: CASSQPSGGGGGELFF. As DNA, the CDR3 is TGCGCCAGCAGCCAACCTAGCGGGGGAGGAGGCGGGGAGCTGTTTTTT. The chain employs TRBV4-3 and TRBJ2-2, with 10 bases aligning to TRBD2. In germline, CDR1 is LGHNA, CDR2 YSLEER. The CDR3 totals 16 residues. The V segment lost 2 bases and the J segment 7 bases; nucleotides outside the gene matches: 7.

Remarks on this clone: Within the sample, other DNA sequences also encode this same CDR3. The chain links TRBV7-2 to TRBJ1-1, with D maybe TRBD1 (5 bases). There are 14 residues in the CDR3. Trimming pared 1 base from V and 0 bases from J, leaving 6 bases between. CDR1 is SGHTA and CDR2 is FQGNSA in the germline V gene. This CDR3 reads CASSLGQLNTEAFF. The DNA for the CDR3 is TGTGCCAGCAGCTTAGGACAGCTGAACACTGAAGCTTTCTTT.

The rearrangement links TRBV6-5 to TRBJ1-3, with D hard to call. The germline V gene has CDR1 MNHEY and CDR2 SVGAGI. The CDR3 runs 13 residues. The V end lost 7 bases, the J end lost 0 bases, and 7 bases lay between the germline ends. The CDR3, as DNA: TGTGCCAGCACCTACGGCTCTGGAAACACCATATATTTT. It is translated as CASTYGSGNTIYF.

The rearrangement joins TRBV18 to TRBJ2-1, with TRBD1 matching over 8 bases. This CDR3 comprises 15 residues. CDR1 and CDR2 from the germline V gene are KGHSH and LQKENI. Trimming removed 2 bases from V and 5 bases from J; junction bases left unmatched: 5. CDR3 bases: TGTGCCAGCTCACCAACGGGACAGGACCACAATGAGCAGTTCTTC. It yields the protein CASSPTGQDHNEQFF.

This clone was seen a handful of times. The V call is TRBV15, the J call TRBJ1-3; the D is unclear. Germline CDR1 and CDR2: LNHNV and YYDKDF (reference sequence). The V end was cut by 0 bases, the J end by 0 bases, with 6 bases between. The CDR3 is 15 amino acids. The CDR3 DNA reads TGTGCCACCAGCAGAGACCCCCACTCTGGAAACACCATATATTTT. It specifies CATSRDPHSGNTIYF.

This clone appeared a single time. The chain is built from TRBV9 and TRBJ2-5, with a weak D call TRBD1 (8 bases). Germline CDR1 and CDR2: SGDLS and YYNGEE. This CDR3 region has 16 residues. The V end was cut by 2 bases, the J end by 1 base, with 15 bases between. The CDR3 DNA follows: TGTGCCAGCAGCGTCTCCAACAGGGGGGGCCAAGAGACCCAGTACTTC. Amino acids: CASSVSNRGGQETQYF.